Listed here are 32 T cell receptor beta chains from one sample, sequenced in a study of patients and donors after allogeneic stem cell transplantation. A single record per CDR3 protein comes from TCRdb applying MiXCR to the RT-PCR reads. The data contain approximately 410,000 distinct CDR3 sequences, around 16% of them singletons. The sequenced sample consisted of blood, either unsorted or a sorted T cell fraction (not recorded which). The receptors here all came from a human donor who was either an allogeneic HSCT recipient or a stem cell or donor lymphocyte infusion donor (not recorded which). It is not recorded whose cells these are; they may come from a transplant donor.

This chain links TRBV24-1 with TRBJ2-1; TRBD2 might be the D (6 bases). This CDR3 is 11 amino acids long. Germline V gives CDR1 KGHDR, CDR2 SFDVKD. Trimming left V 8 bases short and J 8 bases short, with 9 bases between. The DNA of the CDR3 is TGTGCCACCATGGGAGGAGATGAGCAGTTCTTC. Its protein product is CATMGGDEQFF.

The table lists this clonotype with many counts. The chain links TRBV7-3 to TRBJ2-3; D possibly corresponds to TRBD2 (5 bases). V dropped 4 bases and J dropped 0 bases, with 11 bases sitting between them. The CDR3 is made up of 15 amino acids. The germline V gene encodes CDR1 SGHTA and CDR2 FQGTGA. CDR3 in amino acids: CASSSGISSTDTQYF. The CDR3 DNA follows: TGTGCCAGCAGCTCGGGAATTTCTAGCACAGATACGCAGTATTTT.

This sequence joins TRBV20-1 and TRBJ2-7; the D gene is possibly TRBD2 (5 bases). The germline V gene has CDR1 DFQATT and CDR2 SNEGSKA (reference sequence). This CDR3 has 14 residues. Trimming cost V 2 bases and J 5 bases, with 16 bases left between them. The CDR3 sequence: CSARLPGRGDEQYF. CDR3 nucleotide sequence: TGCAGTGCTAGACTGCCCGGACGGGGAGACGAGCAGTACTTC.

This clonotype was recorded a few times. The rearrangement joins TRBV7-9 to TRBJ2-1; 11 bases are a match to TRBD2. Germline loops: CDR1 SEHNR, CDR2 FQNEAQ (reference sequence). The CDR3 runs 16 residues. The trim removed 6 bases at V and 5 bases at J, leaving 9 bases unmatched. The CDR3 nucleotides are TGTGCCAGCAGGGGGGACCCGGGACTAGCGGACAATGAGCAGTTCTTC. The encoded protein is CASRGDPGLADNEQFF.

This clonotype occurred a few times. The chain links TRBV7-9 to TRBJ2-1; unclear D gene. From germline, CDR1 is SEHNR and CDR2 FQNEAQ (reference sequence). The CDR3 runs 13 residues. Trimming took off 4 bases at V and 10 bases at J, with 14 bases between the two ends. In DNA form, the CDR3 reads TGTGCCAGCAGCTCCGTGCTCCGGTGGGAGCAGTTCTTC. This codes for CASSSVLRWEQFF.

This clonotype was found a few times. V gene TRBV3-1 combines with J gene TRBJ2-3; no definite D call. CDR1 and CDR2 (germline): LGHDT, YNNKEL (reference sequence). Trimming cost V 1 base and J 6 bases, with 5 bases left between them. This CDR3 is built from 12 residues. The CDR3 is CASSQVADTQYF. The CDR3 nucleotides read TGTGCCAGCAGCCAAGTGGCGGATACGCAGTATTTT.

In its sample, this clonotype was seen many times. The CDR3 coding sequence is TGTGCCAGCAGCTTACGAGGTCCTTCTAGCACAGATACGCAGTATTTT. Amino acids: CASSLRGPSSTDTQYF. The chain is built from TRBV7-9 and TRBJ2-3; D gene uncertain. V dropped 2 bases and J dropped 0 bases, with 12 bases sitting between them. Germline assignment: CDR1 SEHNR and CDR2 FQNEAQ (reference sequence). The CDR3 has 16 amino acids.

This clonotype was recorded many times. The CDR3 sequence is CASSLRGWSGYTF. CDR3 sequence (DNA): TGTGCCAGCAGTTTAAGGGGGTGGAGTGGCTACACCTTC. This rearrangement joins TRBV12-3 or TRBV12-4 to TRBJ1-2, with TRBD1 as a possible D gene (6 bases). With 2 bases removed from V and 7 bases from J, the gap between germline ends came to 11 bases. The length of the CDR3 is 13 residues.

This chain joins TRBV7-8 and TRBJ2-1, with no clear D. CDR1 SGHVS and CDR2 FQNEAQ come from the germline V gene. This CDR3 has 16 residues. V was shortened by 5 bases and J by 5 bases, with 19 bases between the two germline ends. In nucleotides, the CDR3 is TGTGCCAGCAGCCCCAGTAGGGTGACTGTGAACAATGAGCAGTTCTTC. Protein: CASSPSRVTVNNEQFF.

This clonotype was seen a handful of times. The CDR3 nucleotides read TGTGCCAGCACACTAGCGGGGGGCCTCAATGAGCAGTTCTTC. Its protein product is CASTLAGGLNEQFF. V and J are TRBV27 and TRBJ2-1, with 12 bases aligning to TRBD2. The trim removed 7 bases at V and 6 bases at J, leaving 4 bases unmatched. The CDR3 is 14 amino acids. Germline V CDR1 and CDR2: MNHEY, SMNVEV (reference sequence).

This clonotype was observed a handful of times. The V gene is TRBV7-7, the J gene TRBJ2-2; TRBD2 matches at 10 bases. The length of the CDR3 is 17 residues. Germline V gene sequence: CDR1 SSHAT, CDR2 FNYEAQ (reference sequence). Trimming at V came to 5 bases and at J to 0 bases, leaving 6 bases not matched to a gene. Here the CDR3 DNA reads TGTGCCAGCAGCCCGAGACTAGCGGGTACGAACACCGGGGAGCTGTTTTTT. Translating gives CASSPRLAGTNTGELFF.

The chain uses TRBV12-3 or TRBV12-4 and TRBJ2-5, with unresolved D. The CDR3 totals 16 residues. V shed 2 bases and J shed 5 bases, with 18 bases lying between them. This CDR3 reads CASSLLSPDLRETQYF. The CDR3 nucleotides are TGTGCCAGCAGTTTATTAAGCCCAGACCTAAGGGAGACCCAGTACTTC.

In this sample, this clonotype turned up many times. V usage is TRBV24-1 and J usage is TRBJ2-7; no reliable D call. The CDR3 is made up of 14 amino acids. The germline CDR1 and CDR2 sequences are KGHDR and SFDVKD. Trimming removed 6 bases from V and 5 bases from J, with 16 bases in between. CDR3 DNA sequence: TGTGCCACCAGTCCCATGACCCTGGATCACGAGCAGTACTTC. Protein: CATSPMTLDHEQYF.

V is TRBV3-1 and J is TRBJ2-7; 7 bases line up with TRBD1. Losses at the gene ends were 3 bases for V and 6 bases for J; bases not matched to a gene: 11. Germline loops: CDR1 LGHDT, CDR2 YNNKEL (reference sequence). The CDR3 totals 15 residues. The CDR3 spells CASSQASGTALEQYF. CDR3 in DNA: TGTGCCAGCAGCCAGGCCTCCGGGACAGCCCTCGAGCAGTACTTC.

Many counts were recorded for this clonotype. Germline and junction disagree at one end, which may indicate a read error. The CDR3 DNA reads as TGTGCTAGCAGCCCCTTAGGCAATGAGCAGTTCTTC. It translates to CASSPLGNEQFF. The chain has TRBV7-7 and TRBJ2-1; the D is unclear. From germline, CDR1 is SSHAT and CDR2 FNYEAQ (reference sequence). This CDR3 has 12 residues.

V usage is TRBV18 and J usage is TRBJ2-1, with D maybe TRBD1 (7 bases). This CDR3 is built from 16 residues. V was shortened by 5 bases and J by 0 bases, with 14 bases between the two germline ends. From germline, CDR1 is KGHSH and CDR2 LQKENI. The DNA for the CDR3 is TGTGCCAGCTCAGGCGGGACAGCGCTCTCCTACAATGAGCAGTTCTTC. Protein product: CASSGGTALSYNEQFF.

This clonotype has only a few counts. The V gene is TRBV5-1, the J gene TRBJ2-2; possibly TRBD1 for D (6 bases). V was clipped by 0 bases and J by 5 bases, with 14 bases between them. The CDR3 length is 16 residues. Germline CDR1 and CDR2: SGHRS and YFSETQ. CDR3 coding DNA: TGCGCCAGCAGCTTGGTTCAGGGGCTGAGGACCGGGGAGCTGTTTTTT. It is translated as CASSLVQGLRTGELFF.

The table lists this clonotype with a few counts. The chain is built from TRBV4-1 and TRBJ2-7; D is uncertain. The CDR3 runs to 15 residues. The germline V gene has CDR1 MGHRA and CDR2 YSYEKL. V was shortened by 0 bases and J by 2 bases, with 11 bases between the two germline ends. The CDR3 DNA is TGCGCCAGCAGCCAAGATTGGGCCGGAACCTACGAGCAGTACTTC. Translated: CASSQDWAGTYEQYF.

The sample holds a few counts of this clonotype. The chain employs TRBV12-3 or TRBV12-4 and TRBJ2-3, with a possible D match to TRBD1 (5 bases). The CDR3 has 13 residues. V lost 5 bases and J 1 base, leaving 7 bases between the germline ends. This CDR3 reads CASSKGGTDTQYF. The CDR3 nucleotides read TGTGCCAGCAGTAAAGGGGGCACAGATACGCAGTATTTT.

This chain uses TRBV2 with TRBJ2-3; no firm D call. CDR3 length: 14 residues. The V gene's germline CDR1 is SNHLY and CDR2 FYNNEI. Trimming stripped 10 bases from V and 0 bases from J, with 14 bases between. The CDR3 protein is CATAGLVSTDTQYF. CDR3 DNA sequence: TGTGCCACCGCCGGCCTAGTAAGCACAGATACGCAGTATTTT.

This clonotype was seen more than once but under ten times. The CDR3 reads CASSLPTSGPREQFF. CDR3 DNA sequence: TGTGCCAGCAGTTTACCAACTAGCGGGCCTAGGGAGCAGTTCTTC. This chain links TRBV12-3 or TRBV12-4 with TRBJ2-1, with 9 bases lining up with TRBD2. The length of the CDR3 is 15 residues. Trimming took 2 bases from V and 10 from J; bases not matched to a gene: 9.

The gene calls are TRBV19 and TRBJ1-1; D uncertain. V lost 3 bases and J 1 base, leaving 9 bases between the germline ends. The CDR3 has 14 amino acids. Germline V gene lookup returns CDR1 LNHDA and CDR2 SQIVND (reference sequence). The DNA of the CDR3 is TGTGCCAGTAGTATCGGACGTTGGAACACTGAAGCTTTCTTT. Its translation: CASSIGRWNTEAFF.

The chain employs TRBV6-6 and TRBJ2-7; D call uncertain. The CDR3 has 11 amino acids. Germline V gene data show CDR1 as MNHNY and CDR2 as SVGAGI (reference sequence). Trimming stripped 6 bases from V and 4 bases from J, with 7 bases between. This CDR3 reads CASSWDYEQYF. CDR3 coding DNA: TGTGCCAGCAGCTGGGATTACGAGCAGTACTTC.

This clonotype occurred a few times. This chain connects TRBV7-9 to TRBJ2-3; no definite D call. The CDR3 loop spans 17 amino acids. Trimming removed 0 bases from V and 2 bases from J, with 15 bases in between. Germline V gives CDR1 SEHNR, CDR2 FQNEAQ (reference sequence). CDR3 coding DNA: TGTGCCAGCAGCTTAGCATTCCGTATAGGCTCCACAGATACGCAGTATTTT. Encoded protein: CASSLAFRIGSTDTQYF.

The chain uses TRBV30 and TRBJ2-1; the match to TRBD1 covers 7 bases. Germline V gene lookup returns CDR1 GTSNPN and CDR2 SVGIG (reference sequence). J gave up 10 bases and V 4 bases, and 7 bases lay outside the gene matches. The CDR3 length is 12 residues. In DNA form, the CDR3 reads TGTGCCTGGATTCCAGGGGGATTCGAGCAGTTCTTC. This encodes CAWIPGGFEQFF.

This clonotype has a handful of counts. The V and J genes are TRBV3-1 and TRBJ1-2; no reliable D call. Germline lookup yields CDR1 LGHDT and CDR2 YNNKEL (reference sequence). V lost 5 bases and J lost 3, with 10 bases in between. The CDR3 length is 13 residues. The CDR3 region has the DNA TGTGCCAGCAGCGGCCGGGCCCACTATGGCTACACCTTC. Its translation is CASSGRAHYGYTF.

This clonotype has only a few counts. CDR3 in amino acids: CASSSPPSGRWLETQYF. The CDR3 coding sequence is TGTGCCAGCAGCTCCCCCCCTAGCGGGAGGTGGCTGGAGACCCAGTACTTC. The chain carries TRBV7-9 and TRBJ2-5; the match to TRBD2 covers 11 bases. The germline CDR1 and CDR2 sequences are SEHNR and FQNEAQ (reference sequence). The V gene end was trimmed by 4 bases and the J gene end by 5 bases; junction bases not matched to a gene: 12. This CDR3 is built from 17 residues.

This clonotype was counted ten times or more. V is TRBV12-3 or TRBV12-4 and J is TRBJ1-5; D is unclear. The CDR3 totals 13 residues. V shed 5 bases and J shed 7 bases, with 12 bases lying between them. The CDR3 bases are TGTGCCAGCAGTCCCTCGACCCGGCAGCCCCAGCATTTT. Amino acids: CASSPSTRQPQHF.

The rearrangement uses TRBV3-1 and TRBJ2-7; 8 bases are shared with TRBD2. Germline CDR1 is LGHDT and CDR2 is YNNKEL (reference sequence). After removal of 0 bases from V and 3 bases from J, the junction contained 7 bases not matched to a gene. This CDR3 has 16 residues. CDR3 loop: CASSQDSSGGFYEQYF. Written as DNA, the CDR3 is TGTGCCAGCAGCCAAGATTCAAGCGGGGGTTTCTACGAGCAGTACTTC.

This clonotype was counted only a few times. The rearrangement uses TRBV7-9 and TRBJ1-1; no firm D call. This CDR3 comprises 17 residues. Trimming cost V 5 bases and J 0 bases, with 19 bases left between them. Germline V lookup: CDR1 SEHNR, CDR2 FQNEAQ (reference sequence). The CDR3 DNA follows: TGTGCCAGCAGCCCATCGTACAGAGGGCCCCTGAACACTGAAGCTTTCTTT. This translates into CASSPSYRGPLNTEAFF.

This clonotype was seen a handful of times. V gene TRBV5-4 combines with J gene TRBJ1-6, with 8 nucleotides matching TRBD1. The V gene end was trimmed by 2 bases and the J gene end by 6 bases; junction bases not matched to a gene: 1. Germline CDR1 SGHNT, CDR2 YYREEE (reference sequence). The CDR3 length is 14 residues. This CDR3 is CASSFRGPNSPLHF. As DNA, the CDR3 is TGTGCCAGCAGCTTCAGGGGGCCTAATTCACCCCTCCACTTT.

Only a few counts were recorded for this clonotype. CDR3 sequence reads: CASSLLRTGGNEKLFF. The CDR3 DNA sequence: TGTGCCAGCAGCCTACTCCGGACAGGGGGCAATGAAAAACTGTTTTTT. The genes are TRBV5-6 and TRBJ1-4; 11 nucleotides match TRBD1. Germline CDR1 and CDR2: SGHDT and YYEEEE. V was pared by 4 bases and J by 5 bases, with 7 bases of the junction left unmatched. This CDR3 is built from 16 residues.